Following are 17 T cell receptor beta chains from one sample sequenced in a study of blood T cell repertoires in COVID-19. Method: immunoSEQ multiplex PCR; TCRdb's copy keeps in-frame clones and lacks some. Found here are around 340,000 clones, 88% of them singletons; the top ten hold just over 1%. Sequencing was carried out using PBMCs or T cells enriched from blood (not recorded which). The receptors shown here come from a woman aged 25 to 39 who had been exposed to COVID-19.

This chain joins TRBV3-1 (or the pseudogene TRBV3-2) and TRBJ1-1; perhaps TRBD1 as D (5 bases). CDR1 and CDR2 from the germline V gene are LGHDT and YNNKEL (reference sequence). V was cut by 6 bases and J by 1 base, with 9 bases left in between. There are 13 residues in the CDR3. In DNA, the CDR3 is TGTGCCAGCAGGTTGGGGGGGAACACTGAAGCTTTCTTT. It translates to CASRLGGNTEAFF.

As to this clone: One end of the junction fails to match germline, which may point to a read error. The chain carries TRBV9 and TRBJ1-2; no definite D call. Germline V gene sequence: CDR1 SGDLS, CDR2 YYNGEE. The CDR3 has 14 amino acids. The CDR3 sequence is CASSVESALSDTSF. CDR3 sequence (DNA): TGTGCCAGCAGCGTAGAATCGGCCCTTTCCGACACCAGCTTC.

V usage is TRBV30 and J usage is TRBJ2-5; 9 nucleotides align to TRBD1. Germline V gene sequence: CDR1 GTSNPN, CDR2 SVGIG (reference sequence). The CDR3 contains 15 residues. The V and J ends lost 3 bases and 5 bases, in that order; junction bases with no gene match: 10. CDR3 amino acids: CAWSEGQGGWETQYF. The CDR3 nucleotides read TGTGCCTGGAGCGAGGGACAGGGCGGATGGGAGACCCAGTACTTC.

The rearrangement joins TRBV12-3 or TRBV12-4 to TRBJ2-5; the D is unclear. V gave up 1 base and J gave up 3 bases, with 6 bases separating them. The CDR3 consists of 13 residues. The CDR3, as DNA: TGTGCCAGCAGTTTAGGTTCGGAAGAGACCCAGTACTTC. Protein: CASSLGSEETQYF.

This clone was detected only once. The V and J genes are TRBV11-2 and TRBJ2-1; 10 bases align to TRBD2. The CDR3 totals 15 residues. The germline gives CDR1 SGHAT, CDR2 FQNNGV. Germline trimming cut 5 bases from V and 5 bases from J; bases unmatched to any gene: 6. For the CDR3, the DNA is TGTGCCAGCAGCCCTAGCGGGAGAACGCACAATGAGCAGTTCTTC. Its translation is CASSPSGRTHNEQFF.

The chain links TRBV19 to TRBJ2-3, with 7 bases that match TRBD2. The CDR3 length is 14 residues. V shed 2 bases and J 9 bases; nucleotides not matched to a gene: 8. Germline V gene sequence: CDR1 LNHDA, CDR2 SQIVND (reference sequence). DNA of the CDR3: TGTGCCAGTAGTATAAATAAGGGGAGGGAGACGCAGTATTTT. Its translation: CASSINKGRETQYF.

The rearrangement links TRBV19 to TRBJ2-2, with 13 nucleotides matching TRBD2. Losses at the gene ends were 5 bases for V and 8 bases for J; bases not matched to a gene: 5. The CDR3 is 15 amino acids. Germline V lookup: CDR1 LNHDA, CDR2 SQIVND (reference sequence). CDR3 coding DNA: TGTGCCAGTAGTGCCCAACTAGCGGGAGGGGGGGAGCTGTTTTTT. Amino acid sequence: CASSAQLAGGGELFF.

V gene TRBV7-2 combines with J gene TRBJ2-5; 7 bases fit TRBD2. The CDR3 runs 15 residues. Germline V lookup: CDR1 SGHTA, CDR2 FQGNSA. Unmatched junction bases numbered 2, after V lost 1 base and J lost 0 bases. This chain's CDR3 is CASSLGSGYQETQYF. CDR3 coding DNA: TGTGCCAGCAGCTTAGGTAGCGGGTACCAAGAGACCCAGTACTTC. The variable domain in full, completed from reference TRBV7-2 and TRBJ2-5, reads GAGVSQSPSNKVTEKGKDVELRCDPISGHTALYWYRQSLGQGLEFLIYFQGNSAPDKSGLPSDRFSAERTGGSVSTLTIQRTQQEDSAVYLCASSLGSGYQETQYFGPGTRLLVL.

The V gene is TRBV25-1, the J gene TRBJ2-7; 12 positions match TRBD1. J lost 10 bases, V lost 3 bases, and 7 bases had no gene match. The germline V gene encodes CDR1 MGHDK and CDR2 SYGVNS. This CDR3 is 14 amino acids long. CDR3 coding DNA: TGTGCCAGCAGTGATCCGGGACAGGGGGCGGATCAGTACTTC. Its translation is CASSDPGQGADQYF.

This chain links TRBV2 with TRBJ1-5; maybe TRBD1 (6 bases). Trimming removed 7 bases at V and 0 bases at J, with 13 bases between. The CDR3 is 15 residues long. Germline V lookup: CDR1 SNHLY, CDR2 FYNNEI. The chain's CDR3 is CASTKGGNSNQPQHF. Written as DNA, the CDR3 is TGTGCCAGCACTAAAGGGGGAAATAGCAATCAGCCCCAGCATTTT.

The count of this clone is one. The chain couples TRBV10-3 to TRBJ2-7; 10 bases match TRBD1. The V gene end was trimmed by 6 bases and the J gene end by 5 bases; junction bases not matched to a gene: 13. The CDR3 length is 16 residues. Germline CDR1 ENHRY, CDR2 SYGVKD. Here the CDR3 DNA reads TGTGCCATCAGAGAAAGGACAGGGGGACGAGATGACGAGCAGTACTTC. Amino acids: CAIRERTGGRDDEQYF.

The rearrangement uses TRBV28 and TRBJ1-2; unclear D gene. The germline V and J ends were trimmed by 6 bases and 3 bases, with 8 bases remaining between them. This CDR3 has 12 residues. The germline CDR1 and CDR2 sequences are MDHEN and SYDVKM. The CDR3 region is CASSTVDYGYTF. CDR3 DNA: TGTGCCAGCAGCACTGTCGACTATGGCTACACCTTC.

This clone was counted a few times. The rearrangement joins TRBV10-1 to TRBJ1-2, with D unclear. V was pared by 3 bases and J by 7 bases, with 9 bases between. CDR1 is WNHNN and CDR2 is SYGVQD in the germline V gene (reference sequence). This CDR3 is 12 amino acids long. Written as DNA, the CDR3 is TGCGCCAGCAGTGATTCTTCCCTTGGCTACACCTTC. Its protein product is CASSDSSLGYTF.

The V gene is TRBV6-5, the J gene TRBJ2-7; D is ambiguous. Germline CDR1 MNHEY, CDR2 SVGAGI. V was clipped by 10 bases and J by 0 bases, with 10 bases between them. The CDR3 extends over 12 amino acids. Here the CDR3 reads CATTHSSYEQYF. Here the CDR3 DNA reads TGTGCCACTACCCACAGCTCCTACGAGCAGTACTTC.

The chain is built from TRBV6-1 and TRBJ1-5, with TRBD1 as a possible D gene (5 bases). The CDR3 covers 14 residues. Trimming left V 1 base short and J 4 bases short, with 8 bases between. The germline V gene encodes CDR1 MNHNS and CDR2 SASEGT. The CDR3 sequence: CASSEGQGNQPQHF. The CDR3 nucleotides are TGTGCCAGCAGTGAAGGCCAGGGAAATCAGCCCCAGCATTTT.

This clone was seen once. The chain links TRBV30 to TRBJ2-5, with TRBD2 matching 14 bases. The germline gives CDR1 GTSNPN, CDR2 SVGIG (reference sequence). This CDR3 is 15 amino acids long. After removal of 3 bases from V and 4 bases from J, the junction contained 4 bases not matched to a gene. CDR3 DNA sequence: TGTGCCTGGAGGCACGGGACTAGCGGGAGAGAGACCCAGTACTTC. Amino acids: CAWRHGTSGRETQYF.

CDR3 bases: TGCAGTGCTAGTGGGACTAGCGGATCTCTTTACCAAGAGACCCAGTACTTC. Its protein is CSASGTSGSLYQETQYF. The V call is TRBV20-1, the J call TRBJ2-5; TRBD2 matches at 11 bases. The CDR3 is 17 residues long. The trim removed 3 bases at V and 0 bases at J, leaving 9 bases unmatched. Germline CDR1 reads DFQATT; CDR2 reads SNEGSKA (reference sequence).